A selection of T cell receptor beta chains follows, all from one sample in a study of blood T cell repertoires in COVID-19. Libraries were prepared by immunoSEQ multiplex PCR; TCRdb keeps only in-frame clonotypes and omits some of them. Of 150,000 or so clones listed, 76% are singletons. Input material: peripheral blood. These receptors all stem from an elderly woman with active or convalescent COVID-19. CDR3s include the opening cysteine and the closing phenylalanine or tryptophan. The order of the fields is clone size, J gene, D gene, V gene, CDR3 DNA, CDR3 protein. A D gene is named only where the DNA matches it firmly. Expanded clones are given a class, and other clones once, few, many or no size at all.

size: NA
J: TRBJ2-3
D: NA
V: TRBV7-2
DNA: TGTGCCAGCAGCTTACGGCGGGGAGATACGCAGTATTTT
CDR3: CASSLRRGDTQYF

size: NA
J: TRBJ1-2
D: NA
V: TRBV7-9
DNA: TGTGCCAGCAGCTCAGACGCAGGGGCGACTGCTAACTATGGCTACACCTTC
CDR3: CASSSDAGATANYGYTF

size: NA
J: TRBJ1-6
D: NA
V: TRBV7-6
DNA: TGTGCCAGCAGCTCCGGATATGGAAACAGGGTCGGGTCTAATTCACCCCTCCACTTT
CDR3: CASSSGYGNRVGSNSPLHF

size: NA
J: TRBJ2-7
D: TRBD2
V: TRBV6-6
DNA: TGTGCCAGCCGGCGGGAGGCCTACGAGCAGTACTTC
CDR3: CASRREAYEQYF

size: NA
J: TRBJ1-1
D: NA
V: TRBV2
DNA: TGTGCCAGCAGTGAAGGGGGCAGAGGAGTGGAAGCTTTCTTT
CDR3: CASSEGGRGVEAFF

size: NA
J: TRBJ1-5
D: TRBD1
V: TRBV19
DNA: TGTGCCAGTACTTACAGGGGTCGCAATCAGCCCCAGCATTTT
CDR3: CASTYRGRNQPQHF

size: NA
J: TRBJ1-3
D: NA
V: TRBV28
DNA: TGTGCCAGCAGTTTCCAGGGTCTCGAAAACACCATATATTTT
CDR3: CASSFQGLENTIYF

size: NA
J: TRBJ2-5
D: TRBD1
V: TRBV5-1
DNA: TGCGCCAGCAGCCTGACAGGGGGTGCAGAGACCCAGTACTTC
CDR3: CASSLTGGAETQYF

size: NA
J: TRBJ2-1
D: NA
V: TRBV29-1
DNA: TGCAGCTTGAATGGCGGGGTCCACAATGAGCAGTTCTTC
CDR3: CSLNGGVHNEQFF

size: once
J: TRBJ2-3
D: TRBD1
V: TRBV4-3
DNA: TGCGCCAGCAGCCAAGACGGACAGGGGGCAGGAGATACGCAGTATTTT
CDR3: CASSQDGQGAGDTQYF

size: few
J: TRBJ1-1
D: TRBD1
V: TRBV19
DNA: TGTGCCAGTAACCCACAGGGGTCTGGTGAAGCTTTCTTT
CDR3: CASNPQGSGEAFF

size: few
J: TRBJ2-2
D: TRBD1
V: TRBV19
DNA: TGTGCCAGTACCCTGAGGGCTACAGGGGGGAACACCGGGGAGCTGTTTTTT
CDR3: CASTLRATGGNTGELFF

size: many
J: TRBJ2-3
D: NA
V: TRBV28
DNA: TGTGCCAGCAGCCTGACCGGACTTGACGGTACGCAGTATTTT
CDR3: CASSLTGLDGTQYF

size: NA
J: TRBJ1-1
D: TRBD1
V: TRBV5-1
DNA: TGCGCCAGCAGCCAATTAACAGGGGTGGCTGAAGCTTTCTTT
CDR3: CASSQLTGVAEAFF

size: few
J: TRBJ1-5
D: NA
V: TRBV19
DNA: TGTGCCAGTAGTCCACAGGGAGGGGGTATATGGCAGCCCCAGCATTTT
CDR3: CASSPQGGGIWQPQHF

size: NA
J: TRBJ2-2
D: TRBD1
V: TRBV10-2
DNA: TGCGCCAGCGGGGGGACAGGGTCCGTTCTCACCGGGGAGCTGTTTTTT
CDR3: CASGGTGSVLTGELFF

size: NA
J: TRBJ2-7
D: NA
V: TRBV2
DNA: TGTGCCAGCATGTTCGACGGGGTTTCCTACGAGCAGTACTTC
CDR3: CASMFDGVSYEQYF

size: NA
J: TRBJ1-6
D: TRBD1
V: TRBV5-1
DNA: TGCGCCAGCAGCTCCGACAGGGTTGGTTCACCCCTCCACTTT
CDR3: CASSSDRVGSPLHF

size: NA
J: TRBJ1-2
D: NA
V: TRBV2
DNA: TGTGCCAGCAGCCGGAGGGGCGGCTCGCCGTCCGGCTACACCTTC
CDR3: CASSRRGGSPSGYTF

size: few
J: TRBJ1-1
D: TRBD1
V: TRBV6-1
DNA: TGTGCCAGCAGTGAAGCATTTGGGACAGGGGGAATCGGCACTGAAGCTTTCTTT
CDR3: CASSEAFGTGGIGTEAFF

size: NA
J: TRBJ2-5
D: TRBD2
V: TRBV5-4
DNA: TGTGCCAGCAGCACGAGACTAGCGGGGGGCCGTCGGCAAGAGACCCAGTACTTC
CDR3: CASSTRLAGGRRQETQYF

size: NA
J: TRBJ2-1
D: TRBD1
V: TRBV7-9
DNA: TGTGCCAGCAGTCCCGGGACAGGGATTTCCTACAATGAGCAGTTCTTC
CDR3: CASSPGTGISYNEQFF

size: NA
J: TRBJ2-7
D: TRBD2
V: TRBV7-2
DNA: TGTGCCAGCGCTATAGGCGGGGGGGCGGGCGAGCAGTACTTC
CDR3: CASAIGGGAGEQYF

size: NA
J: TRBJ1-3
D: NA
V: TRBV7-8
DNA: TGTGCCAGCAGCTCGGAGACAGGTCCAGGAAACACCATATATTTT
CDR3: CASSSETGPGNTIYF

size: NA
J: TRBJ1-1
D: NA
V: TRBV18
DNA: TGTGCCAGCTCACCATTAGCACAGGGGAACACTGAAGCTTTCTTT
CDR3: CASSPLAQGNTEAFF

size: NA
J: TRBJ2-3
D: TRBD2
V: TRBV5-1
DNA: TGCGCCAGCAGCTTGGCCGATTGGCGGGGGGATACGCAGTATTTT
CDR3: CASSLADWRGDTQYF

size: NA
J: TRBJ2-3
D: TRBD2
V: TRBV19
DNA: TGTGCCACCCGAGGACTAGCGGGGGGCAGGGGCCCAGATACGCAGTATTTT
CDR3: CATRGLAGGRGPDTQYF

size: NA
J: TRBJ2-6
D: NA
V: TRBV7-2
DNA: TGTGCCAGCAAACAAAGCTCTGGGGCCAACGTCCTGACTTTC
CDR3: CASKQSSGANVLTF

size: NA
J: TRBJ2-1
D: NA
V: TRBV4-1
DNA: TGCGCCAGCAGCCAAGTCCTCGGGTCAGATGAGCAGTTCTTC
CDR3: CASSQVLGSDEQFF

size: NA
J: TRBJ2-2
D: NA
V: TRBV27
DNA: TGTGCCAGCAGTTTACTGGTTGGGTCGGGGGACAGTAAATTAAACACCGGGGAGCTGTTTTTT
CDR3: CASSLLVGSGDSKLNTGELFF

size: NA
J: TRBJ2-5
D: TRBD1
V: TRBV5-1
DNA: TGCGCCAGCAGAACGGGACAGGCGCAAGAGACCCAGTACTTC
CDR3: CASRTGQAQETQYF

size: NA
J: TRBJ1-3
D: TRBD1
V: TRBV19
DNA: TGTGCCAGTAGGGATCAGGGACAGGCGCGCTCTGGAAACACCATATATTTT
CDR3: CASRDQGQARSGNTIYF

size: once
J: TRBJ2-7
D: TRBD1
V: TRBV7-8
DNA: TGTGCCAGCAGCGGCCGGACAGGCTCCTACGAGCAGTACTTC
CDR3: CASSGRTGSYEQYF

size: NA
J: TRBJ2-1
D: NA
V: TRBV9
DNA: TGTGCCAGCAGCGTAGCGGCTCAGGGGAATGAGCAGTTCTTC
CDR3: CASSVAAQGNEQFF

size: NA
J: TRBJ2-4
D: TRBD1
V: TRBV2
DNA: TGTGCCAGCAGAAGGACAGGCGACATTCAGTACTTC
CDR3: CASRRTGDIQYF

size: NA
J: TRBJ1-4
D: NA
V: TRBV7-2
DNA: TGTGCCAGCAGCTTAGCCGGAACTAATGAAAAACTGTTTTTT
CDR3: CASSLAGTNEKLFF

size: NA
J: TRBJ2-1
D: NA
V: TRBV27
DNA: TGTGCCAGCAGTTTATCTTCAGGAGGAGGCTTTCATGAGCAGTTCTTC
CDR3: CASSLSSGGGFHEQFF